A single sample gave rise to the 23 T cell receptor beta chains below, sequenced in a study of beta chain features in type 1 diabetes. TCRB transcripts that were expressed got sequenced, as all of the isolated RNA had been reverse transcribed. Produced via immunoSEQ multiplex PCR; TCRdb's table is partial and in-frame only. Of about 150,000 clones listed, around 51% are singletons. The sequenced sample was Tregs from blood. These receptors were taken from a man aged 18-30 years in good health.

The chain has TRBV7-2 and TRBJ2-2; the D gene is possibly TRBD2 (6 bases). From germline, CDR1 is SGHTA and CDR2 FQGNSA. CDR3 size: 15 residues. The V gene lost 5 bases and the J gene lost 1 base, with 11 bases spanning the gap. The CDR3 protein is CASSPPGGNTGELFF. DNA of the CDR3: TGTGCCAGCAGCCCCCCCGGGGGGAACACCGGGGAGCTGTTTTTT.

V gene TRBV10-3 combines with J gene TRBJ1-2, with a possible D match to TRBD1 (6 bases). The germline CDR1 and CDR2 sequences are ENHRY and SYGVKD. V was shortened by 3 bases and J by 1 base, with 12 bases between the two germline ends. CDR3 length: 15 amino acids. The CDR3 region is CAISDSRTDNYGYTF. As DNA, the CDR3 is TGTGCCATCAGTGACTCCCGGACAGATAACTATGGCTACACCTTC.

This clone has more than one count but fewer than ten. The chain links TRBV10-3 to TRBJ1-1, with unresolved D. Germline V lookup: CDR1 ENHRY, CDR2 SYGVKD. This CDR3 is built from 12 residues. The ends were cut back, 6 bases at V and 0 bases at J, with 5 bases in the middle. CDR3 amino acids: CAISQMNTEAFF. Here the CDR3 DNA reads TGTGCCATCAGCCAGATGAACACTGAAGCTTTCTTT.

This clone occurred a few times. This rearrangement joins TRBV6-6 to TRBJ1-3; TRBD1 agrees at 8 bases. J was trimmed by 3 bases and V by 6 bases; bases with no gene match: 4. The CDR3 runs to 14 residues. Germline V CDR1 and CDR2: MNHNY, SVGAGI (reference sequence). CDR3 amino acids: CASRDREVGNTIYF. The DNA for the CDR3 is TGTGCCAGCAGGGACAGGGAGGTTGGAAACACCATATATTTT.

This chain uses TRBV28 with TRBJ1-1, with D possibly being TRBD1 (5 bases). Germline V gene lookup returns CDR1 MDHEN and CDR2 SYDVKM. Trimming took off 1 base at V and 0 bases at J, with 9 bases between the two ends. This CDR3 is 15 amino acids long. CDR3 amino acids: CASSLYGTMNTEAFF. DNA for the CDR3: TGTGCCAGCAGTTTATACGGGACTATGAACACTGAAGCTTTCTTT.

This clone was counted between two and nine times. The chain links TRBV6-5 to TRBJ2-4; TRBD2 is a possible D gene (6 bases). Trimming cost V 5 bases and J 0 bases, with 11 bases left between them. Germline CDR1 is MNHEY and CDR2 is SVGAGI. The CDR3 loop spans 15 amino acids. The CDR3 loop is CASSPSGVAKNIQYF. The CDR3 nucleotides are TGTGCCAGCAGTCCATCGGGGGTAGCCAAAAACATTCAGTACTTC.

The chain carries TRBV29-1 and TRBJ2-2; D is possibly TRBD1 (6 bases). Germline CDR1 SQVTM, CDR2 ANQGSEA. The CDR3 has 13 residues. With 8 bases removed from V and 1 base from J, the gap between germline ends came to 11 bases. In DNA form, the CDR3 reads TGCAGCACCCGGGACAAGAACACCGGGGAGCTGTTTTTT. It specifies CSTRDKNTGELFF.

The rearrangement joins TRBV6-6 to TRBJ2-7, with a possible D match to TRBD1 (5 bases). V lost 4 bases and J lost 4, with 8 bases in between. This CDR3 is 12 amino acids long. Germline CDR1 is MNHNY and CDR2 is SVGAGI (reference sequence). The CDR3 DNA follows: TGTGCCAGCAGTTCGGACACGTACGAGCAGTACTTC. Translated: CASSSDTYEQYF.

This chain joins TRBV19 and TRBJ2-7, with 7 bases matching TRBD1. This CDR3 has 14 residues. Trimming at V came to 5 bases and at J to 1 base, leaving 5 bases not matched to a gene. Germline V gene sequence: CDR1 LNHDA, CDR2 SQIVND (reference sequence). In nucleotides, the CDR3 is TGTGCCAGTAGTCCGCAACAGGGGTCCTACGAGCAGTACTTC. Its translation is CASSPQQGSYEQYF.

This clone has a handful of counts. V and J are TRBV28 and TRBJ2-3, with D perhaps matching TRBD2 (5 bases). The germline V and J ends were trimmed by 3 bases and 2 bases, with 12 bases remaining between them. The CDR3 sequence is 15 residues long. Germline CDR1 reads MDHEN; CDR2 reads SYDVKM. CDR3 nucleotide sequence: TGTGCCAGCAGTTTGGGGAGTGAAACCACAGATACGCAGTATTTT. It yields the protein CASSLGSETTDTQYF.

The J gene is TRBJ1-5, the V gene TRBV28; D unclear. This CDR3 spans 16 amino acids. Trimming removed 4 bases from V and 4 bases from J, with 17 bases in between. The germline CDR1 and CDR2 sequences are MDHEN and SYDVKM. CDR3 amino acids: CASSSPGKGGNQPQHF. CDR3 nucleotide sequence: TGTGCCAGCAGTTCCCCAGGAAAGGGAGGGAATCAGCCCCAGCATTTT.

The genes are TRBV18 and TRBJ2-1; 11 bases line up with TRBD2. Germline-derived CDR1 and CDR2 are KGHSH and LQKENI. The trim removed 3 bases at V and 8 bases at J, leaving 6 bases unmatched. The CDR3 extends over 15 amino acids. CDR3 region: CASSPPGLAVYEQFF. CDR3 coding DNA: TGTGCCAGCTCACCTCCGGGACTAGCGGTCTATGAGCAGTTCTTC.

This sequence joins TRBV28 and TRBJ1-3; 8 nucleotides line up with TRBD1. V lost 4 bases to trimming and J lost 0 bases; unmatched junction nucleotides: 11. CDR1 MDHEN and CDR2 SYDVKM come from the germline V gene. The CDR3 has 18 amino acids. The CDR3 bases are TGTGCCAGCAGTTCACCAAGCTCCGGGACAGGCTCTGGAAACACCATATATTTT. This translates into CASSSPSSGTGSGNTIYF.

The chain couples TRBV7-6 to TRBJ1-2; TRBD1 matches at 7 bases. Germline trimming cut 2 bases from V and 0 bases from J; bases unmatched to any gene: 9. There are 17 residues in the CDR3. CDR1 SGHVS and CDR2 FNYEAQ come from the germline V gene. CDR3 DNA sequence: TGTGCCAGCAGCTTATGGCGACAGGGCCCCTCTAACTATGGCTACACCTTC. Amino acids: CASSLWRQGPSNYGYTF.

V is TRBV11-1 and J is TRBJ2-1; no reliable D call. V gave up 3 bases and J gave up 8 bases, with 5 bases separating them. CDR1 is SGHAT and CDR2 is FQDESV in the germline V gene (reference sequence). The CDR3 is 11 residues long. CDR3 sequence (DNA): TGTGCCAGCAGCTTCTTCTATGAGCAGTTCTTC. Amino acids: CASSFFYEQFF.

This clone has just a few counts. The gene calls are TRBV7-9 and TRBJ1-4, with 9 bases matching TRBD1. The germline V gene has CDR1 SEHNR and CDR2 FQNEAQ (reference sequence). The V segment lost 6 bases and the J segment 8 bases; nucleotides outside the gene matches: 10. This CDR3 has 15 residues. The CDR3 spells CASREEGQGYEKLFF. For the CDR3, the DNA is TGTGCCAGCAGGGAAGAAGGACAGGGGTACGAAAAACTGTTTTTT.

The chain joins TRBV7-9 to TRBJ1-1; 9 bases align to TRBD1. The J segment lost 0 bases and the V segment lost 4 bases, leaving 12 bases of the junction unmatched. The germline gives CDR1 SEHNR, CDR2 FQNEAQ (reference sequence). The CDR3 contains 18 residues. The CDR3 DNA reads TGTGCCAGCAGCTCGCCCACAGGGGGCCCTTCGGTGAACACTGAAGCTTTCTTT. The encoded protein is CASSSPTGGPSVNTEAFF.

This clone came up a few times. The rearrangement links TRBV6-5 to TRBJ2-7, with 7 bases lining up with TRBD2. The trim removed 2 bases at V and 3 bases at J, leaving 7 bases unmatched. The CDR3 length is 15 residues. Looked up from germline, CDR1 is MNHEY and CDR2 is SVGAGI. The CDR3: CASSYSARGYYEQYF. Written as DNA, the CDR3 is TGTGCCAGCAGTTACAGCGCGCGGGGGTACTACGAGCAGTACTTC.

The chain recombines TRBV28 with TRBJ1-5; D remains ambiguous. Germline V gene data show CDR1 as MDHEN and CDR2 as SYDVKM. The CDR3 sequence is 16 residues long. Trimming took 1 base from V and 1 from J, leaving 11 bases between them. Here the CDR3 DNA reads TGTGCCAGCAGTTTATTCGGGTCTCGCAGCAATCAGCCCCAGCATTTT. This codes for CASSLFGSRSNQPQHF. Based on the CDR3 plus reference TRBV28 and TRBJ1-5, the full variable domain is DVKVTQSSRYLVKRTGEKVFLECVQDMDHENMFWYRQDPGLGLRLIYFSYDVKMKEKGDIPEGYSVSREKKERFSLILESASTNQTSMYLCASSLFGSRSNQPQHFGDGTRLSIL.

This clone was seen more than once but under ten times. The rearrangement links TRBV10-3 to TRBJ1-6, with D possibly TRBD1 on 6 matching bases. From germline, CDR1 is ENHRY and CDR2 SYGVKD. V gave up 4 bases and J gave up 7 bases, with 14 bases separating them. This CDR3 region has 15 residues. CDR3 sequence: CAISGTGTLNSPLHF. The DNA for the CDR3 is TGTGCCATCAGTGGCACCGGGACACTAAATTCACCCCTCCACTTT.

V usage is TRBV4-2 and J usage is TRBJ2-6; 8 positions match TRBD1. The ends lost 0 bases at V and 4 bases at J; junction bases unmatched: 11. Germline values: CDR1 LGHNA, CDR2 YNFKEQ. The CDR3 is made up of 19 amino acids. CDR3 nucleotide sequence: TGTGCCAGCAGCCAAGATTGGGCAGGGGGCTCTCCCGGGGCCAACGTCCTGACTTTC. Translation: CASSQDWAGGSPGANVLTF.

The genes are TRBV5-1 and TRBJ2-7, with 14 nucleotides matching TRBD2. The CDR3 is 17 residues long. V shed 4 bases, J shed 0 bases, and the junction held 6 bases outside the gene matches. Per the germline V gene, CDR1 is SGHRS and CDR2 is YFSETQ. CDR3 amino acids: CASSRGTSGSPSYEQYF. The CDR3 bases are TGCGCCAGCAGCCGAGGGACTAGCGGGAGTCCCTCCTACGAGCAGTACTTC.

The rearrangement joins TRBV5-6 to TRBJ2-5; D is perhaps TRBD1 (5 bases). The CDR3 runs to 14 residues. Germline V gene sequence: CDR1 SGHDT, CDR2 YYEEEE. V was cut by 2 bases and J by 2 bases, with 10 bases left in between. DNA for the CDR3: TGTGCCAGCAGCTTAAGGGGATATCAAGAGACCCAGTACTTC. It encodes CASSLRGYQETQYF.